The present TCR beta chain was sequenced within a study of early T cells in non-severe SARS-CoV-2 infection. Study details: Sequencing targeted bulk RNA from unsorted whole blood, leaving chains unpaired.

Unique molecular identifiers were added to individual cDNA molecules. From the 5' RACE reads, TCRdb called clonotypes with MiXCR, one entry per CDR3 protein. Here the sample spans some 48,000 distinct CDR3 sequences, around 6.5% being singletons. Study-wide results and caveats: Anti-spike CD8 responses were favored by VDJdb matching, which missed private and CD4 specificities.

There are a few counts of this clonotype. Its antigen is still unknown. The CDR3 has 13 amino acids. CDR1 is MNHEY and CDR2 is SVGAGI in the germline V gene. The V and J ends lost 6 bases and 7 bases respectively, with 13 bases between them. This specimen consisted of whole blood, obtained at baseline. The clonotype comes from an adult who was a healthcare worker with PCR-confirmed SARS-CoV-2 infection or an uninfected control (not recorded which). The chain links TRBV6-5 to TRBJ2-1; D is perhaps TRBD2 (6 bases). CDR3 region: CASSWTNLNEQFF. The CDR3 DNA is TGTGCCAGCAGCTGGACTAACCTGAATGAGCAGTTCTTC.